The 6 T cell receptor beta chains below were found in one sample sequenced in a study of radiotherapy plus CTLA-4 blockade in lung cancer. Profiling relied on immunoSEQ multiplex PCR, and the TCRdb table lists in-frame clones only, not all of them. The sample records some 33,000 clones, 70% to 75% being singletons. Source: peripheral blood, taken from a patient treated with radiotherapy plus ipilimumab. Receptors originate from a human donor with non-small cell lung cancer whose response to radiotherapy plus ipilimumab could not be evaluated.

This clone has more than one count but fewer than ten. This chain connects TRBV5-1 to TRBJ2-6, with 7 bases lining up with TRBD1. The V gene's germline CDR1 is SGHRS and CDR2 YFSETQ. The CDR3 covers 17 residues. J gave up 0 bases and V 4 bases, and 7 bases lay outside the gene matches. This chain's CDR3 is CASSPRTGFSGANVLTF. The CDR3, as DNA: TGCGCCAGCAGCCCTCGGACAGGCTTCTCTGGGGCCAACGTCCTGACTTTC.

The V and J genes are TRBV5-6 and TRBJ1-6; TRBD1 matches at 10 bases. CDR3 length: 18 amino acids. Germline V gene data show CDR1 as SGHDT and CDR2 as YYEEEE. With 3 bases clipped from V and 5 bases from J, the junction kept 11 bases outside the gene matches. The CDR3 sequence is CASSYSWTGGLNNSPLHF. CDR3 nucleotides: TGTGCCAGCAGCTACTCCTGGACAGGGGGACTAAATAATTCACCCCTCCACTTT.

The chain employs TRBV6-5 and TRBJ2-6; TRBD1 agrees at 8 bases. Per the germline V gene, CDR1 is MNHEY and CDR2 is SVGAGI. Trimming took 5 bases from V and 12 from J; bases not matched to a gene: 12. The CDR3 sequence is 15 residues long. The CDR3 reads CASSGRTGNSPVLTF. CDR3 coding DNA: TGTGCCAGCAGTGGGCGGACAGGGAATTCTCCCGTCCTGACTTTC.

The rearrangement links TRBV7-2 to TRBJ2-1; weak D call: TRBD1 (5 bases). Per germline, CDR1 SGHTA and CDR2 FQGNSA. The CDR3 has 14 amino acids. V lost 4 bases and J lost 8, with 15 bases in between. CDR3 loop: CASSSTSGSDEQFF. CDR3 coding DNA: TGTGCCAGCAGCTCGACGTCAGGGTCCGATGAGCAGTTCTTC.

The chain joins TRBV5-1 to TRBJ2-7; a possible D gene is TRBD1 (6 bases). Looked up from germline, CDR1 is SGHRS and CDR2 is YFSETQ. This CDR3 comprises 13 residues. The V and J ends lost 4 bases and 1 base respectively, with 9 bases between them. Written as DNA, the CDR3 is TGCGCCAGCAGCCGGACAGCTTCCTACGAGCAGTACTTC. This translates into CASSRTASYEQYF.

This clone has just a few counts. The gene calls are TRBV18 and TRBJ2-5; no firm D call. The V and J ends lost 1 base and 5 bases respectively, with 11 bases between them. This CDR3 region has 14 residues. Germline-derived CDR1 and CDR2 are KGHSH and LQKENI. The DNA for the CDR3 is TGTGCCAGCTCACCACAACCCTTCGGGGAGACCCAGTACTTC. Translation gives CASSPQPFGETQYF.